This T cell receptor (beta chain) is from a study of T cells in Graves' hyperthyroidism and ophthalmopathy. General study findings and limits: Ophthalmopathy was model-predicted a median roughly 6.2 months pre-onset.

Researchers took RNA transcripts and amplified the TCR beta CDR3 regions from them. First-round RT-PCR with HTBI primers amplified the TCR CDR3 region. One entry per CDR3 protein results from TCRdb running MiXCR on the multiplex PCR reads. The sample has more than 450,000 distinct CDR3 sequences, less than 20% seen once. Comment on this clonotype: Its target is unknown.

Germline lookup yields CDR1 MNHEY and CDR2 SMNVEV (reference sequence). The CDR3 consists of 13 residues. Trimming took off 4 bases at V and 5 bases at J, with 10 bases between the two ends. This clonotype was sampled from a man in his forties or fifties with Graves' ophthalmopathy. The sample was blood. This chain joins TRBV27 and TRBJ2-3; D gene unclear. The CDR3 sequence: CASSWQIRDTQYF. In DNA form, the CDR3 reads TGTGCCAGCAGTTGGCAGATCAGAGATACGCAGTATTTT.